These 27 T cell receptor beta chains came from one sample sequenced in a study of cytomegalovirus exposure and HLA in healthy donors. 13 Jbeta primers and 60 Vbeta primers were used for the PCR. The data were produced by immunoSEQ multiplex PCR, yet TCRdb's version contains in-frame clones alone and is incomplete. Seen here are approximately 150,000 clones, approximately 80% observed once, and the top ten hold less than 2%. The sample comprised PBMCs. The receptors stem from a man aged 40-49 years in good health and CMV-seronegative.

This chain joins TRBV27 and TRBJ1-4, with D perhaps matching TRBD1 (6 bases). This CDR3 is built from 15 residues. Trimming cost V 5 bases and J 3 bases, with 13 bases left between them. The germline CDR1 and CDR2 sequences are MNHEY and SMNVEV (reference sequence). The CDR3 DNA reads as TGTGCCAGCAGTCCTTCAGGGGACCCTAATGAAAAACTGTTTTTT. Translated, it gives CASSPSGDPNEKLFF.

This chain connects TRBV6-5 to TRBJ2-5; D assignment may be TRBD1 or TRBD2 (5 bases each). The assigned J gene may be wrong: the sequence end matches TRBJ2-7 better. The length of the CDR3 is 13 residues. Germline lookup yields CDR1 MNHEY and CDR2 SVGAGI. The CDR3 DNA follows: TGTGCCAGCAGTTACAGGGTTGGGGGCGAGCAGTACTTC. It specifies CASSYRVGGEQYF.

The chain has TRBV7-2 and TRBJ2-7; the match to TRBD2 covers 7 bases. V lost 3 bases and J lost 2; bases outside the gene matches: 10. This CDR3 contains 16 residues. Germline loops: CDR1 SGHTA, CDR2 FQGNSA. DNA for the CDR3: TGTGCCAGCAGCTTGGGCCCAGCGGGGCCTCCCTACGAGCAGTACTTC. Translation: CASSLGPAGPPYEQYF.

CDR3 sequence (DNA): TGCGCCAGCAGCCAACTTGACCTAGAGGGAATCCAGTACTTC. Protein product: CASSQLDLEGIQYF. The chain has TRBV4-1 and TRBJ2-5; D is perhaps TRBD2 (5 bases). Germline values: CDR1 MGHRA, CDR2 YSYEKL. The CDR3 loop spans 14 amino acids. Trimming stripped 2 bases from V and 10 bases from J, with 17 bases between.

The rearrangement links TRBV7-2 to TRBJ1-1, with a weak D call TRBD1 (5 bases). The CDR3 covers 15 residues. Germline CDR1 is SGHTA and CDR2 is FQGNSA. V was cut by 2 bases and J by 1 base, with 11 bases left in between. CDR3 sequence: CASSLMGRANTEAFF. DNA for the CDR3: TGTGCCAGCAGCTTAATGGGCAGGGCGAACACTGAAGCTTTCTTT.

The DNA for the CDR3 is TGCGCCAGCAGCTTAAATCCCCGGGGGGCGGCCTACGAGCAGTACTTC. Residues: CASSLNPRGAAYEQYF. This chain joins TRBV5-1 and TRBJ2-7, with D possibly being TRBD2 (7 bases). Per germline, CDR1 SGHRS and CDR2 YFSETQ. V was pared by 2 bases and J by 2 bases, with 17 bases between. This CDR3 is built from 16 residues.

CDR3 DNA: TGTGCCAGCAGTCCCCGCGGGGATACGCAGTATTTT. It specifies CASSPRGDTQYF. The rearrangement joins TRBV27 to TRBJ2-3; the D gene is possibly TRBD2 (5 bases). Looked up from germline, CDR1 is MNHEY and CDR2 is SMNVEV (reference sequence). The CDR3 loop spans 12 amino acids. Trimming took 5 bases from V and 6 from J, leaving 9 bases between them.

This chain joins TRBV28 and TRBJ2-7; TRBD1 matches at 9 bases. The germline V gene encodes CDR1 MDHEN and CDR2 SYDVKM. With V trimmed by 3 bases and J by 3 bases, 9 bases remained unmatched. The CDR3 length is 16 residues. CDR3 loop: CASSFLRDRADYEQYF. The CDR3 region has the DNA TGTGCCAGCAGTTTCCTTCGGGACAGGGCCGACTACGAGCAGTACTTC.

To note about this clone: An end of the junction differs from the germline gene, which may be a read error. The V gene is TRBV6-1, the J gene TRBJ2-1, with 9 bases lining up with TRBD1. CDR1 and CDR2 (germline): MNHNS, SASEGT. The CDR3 totals 12 residues. In DNA, the CDR3 is TGTGCCGGCAGGACAGGGGACAATGAGCAGTTCTTC. Protein: CAGRTGDNEQFF.

The V gene is TRBV27, the J gene TRBJ1-1; 9 bases map to TRBD1. Germline V gene lookup returns CDR1 MNHEY and CDR2 SMNVEV (reference sequence). Trimming at V came to 4 bases and at J to 11 bases, leaving 11 bases not matched to a gene. The CDR3 has 14 residues. In nucleotides, the CDR3 is TGTGCCAGCAGTTCCGTCCCGGGACAGGGAAGGGCTTTCTTT. This encodes CASSSVPGQGRAFF.

The rearrangement uses TRBV4-1 and TRBJ2-1; TRBD2 aligns across 12 bases. The CDR3 loop spans 16 amino acids. The germline gives CDR1 MGHRA, CDR2 YSYEKL. The ends lost 4 bases at V and 5 bases at J; junction bases unmatched: 6. The CDR3 nucleotides read TGCGCCAGCAGCCCCCGACTAGCGGGAGTGAACAATGAGCAGTTCTTC. The encoded protein is CASSPRLAGVNNEQFF.

The chain employs TRBV15 and TRBJ2-1; 9 nucleotides line up with TRBD2. J lost 0 bases, V lost 0 bases, and 6 bases had no gene match. Germline V CDR1 and CDR2: LNHNV, YYDKDF (reference sequence). The CDR3 has 18 amino acids. In nucleotides, the CDR3 is TGTGCCACCAGCAGAGATACCAGCGGGGGGAGCTCCTACAATGAGCAGTTCTTC. Translated: CATSRDTSGGSSYNEQFF.

The chain has TRBV5-1 and TRBJ1-2; the D gene is possibly TRBD1 (5 bases). V lost 5 bases to trimming and J lost 4 bases, with 18 bases between them. Germline V gene data show CDR1 as SGHRS and CDR2 as YFSETQ. This CDR3 comprises 15 residues. As DNA, the CDR3 is TGCGCCAGCAGACAATTACAAGGGGAGGGCTATGGCTACACCTTC. Amino acids: CASRQLQGEGYGYTF.

This chain uses TRBV14 with TRBJ1-2; D is unclear. The CDR3 contains 15 residues. Germline V gene sequence: CDR1 SGHDN, CDR2 FVKESK. The V end lost 0 bases, the J end lost 2 bases, and 10 bases lay between the germline ends. CDR3 in DNA: TGTGCCAGCAGCCAAGATTTACAGAGCAACTATGGCTACACCTTC. Translated, it gives CASSQDLQSNYGYTF. Full variable domain (missing parts from reference TRBV14 and TRBJ1-2): EAGVTQFPSHSVIEKGQTVTLRCDPISGHDNLYWYRRVMGKEIKFLLHFVKESKQDESGMPNNRFLAERTGGTYSTLKVQPAELEDSGVYFCASSQDLQSNYGYTFGSGTRLTVV.

This clone was seen only a few times. The V and J genes are TRBV6-1 and TRBJ2-1, with a weak D call TRBD2 (5 bases). V was pared by 3 bases and J by 6 bases, with 12 bases between. This CDR3 comprises 14 residues. The V gene's germline CDR1 is MNHNS and CDR2 SASEGT. For the CDR3, the DNA is TGTGCCAGCAGTGAGGCCCAAGGGAGCAATGAGCAGTTCTTC. Its protein is CASSEAQGSNEQFF.

V and J are TRBV5-4 and TRBJ2-5; D is ambiguous. V gave up 4 bases and J gave up 9 bases, with 16 bases separating them. Germline V gene sequence: CDR1 SGHNT, CDR2 YYREEE (reference sequence). The CDR3 is 13 residues long. CDR3 loop: CASSLSTRSPQYF. DNA for the CDR3: TGTGCCAGCAGCCTCTCTACGCGGAGCCCCCAGTACTTC.

CDR3 protein: CASSRQTSGVYNEQFF. In DNA form, the CDR3 reads TGTGCCAGCAGCCGACAAACTAGCGGGGTTTACAATGAGCAGTTCTTC. The chain employs TRBV7-9 and TRBJ2-1; TRBD2 agrees at 10 bases. The CDR3 spans 16 residues. Germline V gives CDR1 SEHNR, CDR2 FQNEAQ (reference sequence). After removal of 5 bases from V and 4 bases from J, the junction contained 8 bases not matched to a gene.

This chain connects TRBV7-7 to TRBJ2-5; 12 bases align to TRBD2. Germline CDR1 is SSHAT and CDR2 is FNYEAQ (reference sequence). The CDR3 spans 17 residues. Trimming took 4 bases from V and 4 from J; bases not matched to a gene: 10. The CDR3 region is CASSSRLAGEVGETQYF. CDR3 sequence (DNA): TGTGCCAGCAGCTCCCGACTAGCGGGAGAAGTAGGAGAGACCCAGTACTTC.

This clone was found once. The chain links TRBV28 to TRBJ1-5; 9 bases are shared with TRBD1. Germline CDR1 and CDR2: MDHEN and SYDVKM. The CDR3 totals 16 residues. J lost 3 bases, V lost 6 bases, and 9 bases had no gene match. The CDR3 DNA follows: TGTGCCAGCAGGAGAGTCCGGGACAGGGACAATCAGCCCCAGCATTTT. Protein sequence: CASRRVRDRDNQPQHF.

J is TRBJ2-3 and V is TRBV5-8, with unresolved D. Trimming took 2 bases from V and 0 from J, leaving 13 bases between them. The CDR3 extends over 16 amino acids. Germline V gene lookup returns CDR1 SGHTS and CDR2 YDEGEE. This CDR3 reads CASSLPRQISTDTQYF. As DNA, the CDR3 is TGTGCCAGCAGCTTACCGAGACAAATTAGCACAGATACGCAGTATTTT.

This clone has only one observation. J is TRBJ2-3 and V is TRBV5-1; TRBD2 agrees at 7 bases. CDR3 size: 15 residues. Germline lookup yields CDR1 SGHRS and CDR2 YFSETQ. The V gene end was trimmed by 0 bases and the J gene end by 5 bases; junction bases not matched to a gene: 6. The CDR3 loop reads CASSLEAGDGDTQYF. In DNA form, the CDR3 reads TGCGCCAGCAGCTTGGAGGCGGGGGATGGAGATACGCAGTATTTT.

V usage is TRBV6-5 and J usage is TRBJ1-2, with TRBD1 matching over 8 bases. CDR1 and CDR2 from the germline V gene are MNHEY and SVGAGI. The CDR3 has 15 residues. Losses at the gene ends were 2 bases for V and 8 bases for J; bases not matched to a gene: 10. CDR3 in amino acids: CASSYGIAGGEGYTF. The CDR3 DNA sequence: TGTGCCAGCAGTTACGGAATTGCAGGGGGCGAGGGCTACACCTTC.

This clone appeared a few times. This chain joins TRBV21-1 and TRBJ2-1; TRBD1, as called in the table, went unchecked against the DNA. TRBV21-1 is shown as a pseudogene. The CDR3 has 13 residues. The CDR3 is CASSIHRASEQFF. The CDR3, as DNA: TGTGCCAGCAGCATACACAGGGCCAGTGAGCAGTTCTTC.

The chain joins TRBV5-1 to TRBJ2-1; unclear D gene. Germline-derived CDR1 and CDR2 are SGHRS and YFSETQ. V lost 0 bases, J lost 7 bases, and 8 bases lay in between. The CDR3 extends over 13 amino acids. The CDR3 bases are TGCGCCAGCAGCTTGGTGGCGGCAAATGAGCAGTTCTTC. It specifies CASSLVAANEQFF.

This clone showed up just a few times. The J gene is TRBJ1-5, the V gene TRBV25-1; 7 bases fit TRBD1. This CDR3 contains 16 residues. Trimming removed 4 bases from V and 2 bases from J; junction bases left unmatched: 8. CDR1 and CDR2 (germline): MGHDK, SYGVNS. The chain's CDR3 is CASSGGQADRNQPQHF. Written as DNA, the CDR3 is TGTGCCAGCAGTGGAGGACAGGCCGATCGCAATCAGCCCCAGCATTTT.

This chain links TRBV18 with TRBJ2-7; 9 bases are a match to TRBD1. Unmatched junction bases numbered 9, after V lost 5 bases and J lost 4 bases. This CDR3 comprises 15 residues. Germline CDR1 and CDR2: KGHSH and LQKENI. CDR3 DNA: TGTGCCAGCTCATCTCCGGGACAGGGATATTACGAGCAGTACTTC. Its protein is CASSSPGQGYYEQYF.

V gene TRBV21-1 combines with J gene TRBJ2-1; the table gives TRBD2 as D, unverified against the DNA. TRBV21-1 is flagged as a pseudogene. The CDR3 length is 18 residues. The CDR3, as DNA: TGTGCCAGCAGCAATAAAAGGCGGGAGGACAGACCTAACAATGAGCAGTTCTTC. It yields the protein CASSNKRREDRPNNEQFF.